This T cell receptor beta chain was sequenced in a study of blood T cell repertoires in COVID-19. TCRdb's copy holds only in-frame clones and misses some; the assay was immunoSEQ multiplex PCR. The sample records about 27,000 clones, around 80% being singletons. The specimen was peripheral blood. The source of this sequence is a woman aged 80 or older with acute or convalescent COVID-19.

DNA for the CDR3: TGTGCCAGCAGAGGGACAGGGAATAATGAAAAACTGTTTTTT. Encoded protein: CASRGTGNNEKLFF. This sequence joins TRBV6-5 and TRBJ1-4; 9 positions agree with TRBD1. Germline loops: CDR1 MNHEY, CDR2 SVGAGI. Trimming took 6 bases from V and 4 from J; bases not matched to a gene: 3. The CDR3 has 14 residues.